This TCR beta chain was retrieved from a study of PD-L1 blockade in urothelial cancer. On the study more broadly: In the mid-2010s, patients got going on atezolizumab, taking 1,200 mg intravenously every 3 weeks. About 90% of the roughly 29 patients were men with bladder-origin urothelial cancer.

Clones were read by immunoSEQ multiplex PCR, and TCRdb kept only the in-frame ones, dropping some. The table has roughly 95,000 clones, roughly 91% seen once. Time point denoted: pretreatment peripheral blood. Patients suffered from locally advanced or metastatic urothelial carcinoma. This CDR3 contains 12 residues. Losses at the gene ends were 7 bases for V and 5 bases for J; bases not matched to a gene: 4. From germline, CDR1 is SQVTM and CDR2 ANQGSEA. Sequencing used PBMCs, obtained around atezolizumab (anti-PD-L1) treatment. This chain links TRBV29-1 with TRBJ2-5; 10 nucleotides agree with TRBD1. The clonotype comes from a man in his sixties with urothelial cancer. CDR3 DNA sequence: TGCAGCGCGGACAGGGGGAAGGAGACCCAGTACTTC. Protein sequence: CSADRGKETQYF. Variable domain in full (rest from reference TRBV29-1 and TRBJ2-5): SAVISQKPSRDICQRGTSLTIQCQVDSQVTMMFWYRQQPGQSLTLIATANQGSEATYESGFVIDKFPISRPNLTFSTLTVSNMSPEDSSIYLCSADRGKETQYFGPGTRLLVL.